Each of the 25 T cell receptor beta chains below was sequenced from the same sample in a study of radiotherapy plus CTLA-4 blockade in lung cancer. Sequencing was performed with immunoSEQ multiplex PCR; in TCRdb, only in-frame clones are kept and a portion is missing. The sample shows roughly 120,000 clones, just under 80% of them seen only once. The specimen was peripheral blood, collected from a patient treated with radiotherapy plus ipilimumab. Receptors originate from a human donor with non-small cell lung cancer who had a partial response to radiotherapy plus ipilimumab.

This clone was seen a single time. The chain recombines TRBV30 with TRBJ1-1, with 8 bases that match TRBD1. The CDR3 length is 12 residues. The junction had 5 bases not matched to a gene; V was cut back by 6 bases and J by 5 bases. Germline V gene lookup returns CDR1 GTSNPN and CDR2 SVGIG (reference sequence). The chain's CDR3 is CACLQGGTEAFF. DNA of the CDR3: TGTGCCTGCTTACAGGGGGGAACTGAAGCTTTCTTT.

The V call is TRBV7-2, the J call TRBJ2-7, with TRBD2 matching over 11 bases. The CDR3 runs to 15 residues. The V and J ends lost 1 base and 2 bases, in that order; junction bases with no gene match: 1. Germline V gene data show CDR1 as SGHTA and CDR2 as FQGNSA. The CDR3 nucleotides read TGTGCCAGCAGCTTAGAACTAGCGGGAGCCTACGAGCAGTACTTC. This gives the protein CASSLELAGAYEQYF. The full variable domain, rest sourced from reference TRBV7-2 and TRBJ2-7, is GAGVSQSPSNKVTEKGKDVELRCDPISGHTALYWYRQSLGQGLEFLIYFQGNSAPDKSGLPSDRFSAERTGGSVSTLTIQRTQQEDSAVYLCASSLELAGAYEQYFGPGTRLTVT.

The CDR3 region is CASSVGAGWEDTQYF. CDR3 sequence (DNA): TGTGCCAGCAGTGTTGGGGCAGGGTGGGAAGATACGCAGTATTTT. The chain has TRBV2 and TRBJ2-3; D possibly corresponds to TRBD1 (5 bases). The CDR3 spans 15 residues. Germline CDR1 SNHLY, CDR2 FYNNEI. Trimming took off 4 bases at V and 5 bases at J, with 16 bases between the two ends.

V and J are TRBV30 and TRBJ2-3; possible D gene TRBD2, 5 bases. V shed 2 bases and J shed 0 bases, with 9 bases lying between them. The CDR3 is made up of 14 amino acids. CDR1 GTSNPN and CDR2 SVGIG come from the germline V gene (reference sequence). DNA for the CDR3: TGTGCCTGGAGTTCCGGGGTAAGCACAGATACGCAGTATTTT. Its translation: CAWSSGVSTDTQYF. The full variable domain, with the rest looked up from reference TRBV30 and TRBJ2-3, is SQTIHQWPATLVQPVGSPLSLECTVEGTSNPNLYWYRQAAGRGLQLLFYSVGIGQISSEVPQNLSASRPQDRQFILSSKKLLLSDSGFYLCAWSSGVSTDTQYFGPGTRLTVL.

The CDR3 is CASSLLANTGELFF. The CDR3 bases are TGTGCCAGCAGCTTACTCGCGAACACCGGGGAGCTGTTTTTT. The V and J genes are TRBV7-8 and TRBJ2-2; no clear D gene. There are 14 residues in the CDR3. Germline CDR1 and CDR2: SGHVS and FQNEAQ. Trimming removed 2 bases at V and 0 bases at J, with 4 bases between.

The J gene is TRBJ1-1, the V gene TRBV5-1, with D tentatively TRBD1 (5 bases). V lost 0 bases to trimming and J lost 1 base, with 10 bases between them. Germline assignment: CDR1 SGHRS and CDR2 YFSETQ. The CDR3 spans 15 residues. The CDR3, as DNA: TGCGCCAGCAGCTTGGGGGGGGGACGGAACACTGAAGCTTTCTTT. Its protein is CASSLGGGRNTEAFF.

In this sample, this clone turned up a few times. The chain couples TRBV18 to TRBJ1-1; D possibly corresponds to TRBD1 (5 bases). V was shortened by 3 bases and J by 5 bases, with 10 bases between the two germline ends. There are 13 residues in the CDR3. Germline loops: CDR1 KGHSH, CDR2 LQKENI. CDR3 sequence: CASSPREGTEAFF. In nucleotides, the CDR3 is TGTGCCAGCTCACCTAGGGAGGGGACTGAAGCTTTCTTT.

The chain links TRBV11-3 to TRBJ2-3, with TRBD2 identical over 12 bases. Germline values: CDR1 SGHNT, CDR2 YENEEA. V gave up 4 bases and J gave up 3 bases; unmatched junction bases: 5. The CDR3 has 16 residues. This CDR3 is CASSSRTSGDTDTQYF. DNA of the CDR3: TGTGCCAGCAGCTCTCGGACTAGCGGGGATACAGATACGCAGTATTTT.

This chain uses TRBV5-1 with TRBJ2-2; TRBD1 might be the D (5 bases). Looked up from germline, CDR1 is SGHRS and CDR2 is YFSETQ. This CDR3 is 13 amino acids long. V was shortened by 0 bases and J by 7 bases, with 7 bases between the two germline ends. The CDR3, as DNA: TGCGCCAGCAGCTTGGAGGGGAACGGGGAGCTGTTTTTT. Translating it yields CASSLEGNGELFF. The full variable domain, its missing parts supplied by reference TRBV5-1 and TRBJ2-2, is KAGVTQTPRYLIKTRGQQVTLSCSPISGHRSVSWYQQTPGQGLQFLFEYFSETQRNKGNFPGRFSGRQFSNSRSEMNVSTLELGDSALYLCASSLEGNGELFFGEGSRLTVL.

This clone was counted only a few times. Other DNA sequences in the same sample also yield this CDR3. This rearrangement joins TRBV27 to TRBJ2-2, with D uncertain. This CDR3 has 15 amino acids. With 0 bases removed from V and 3 bases from J, the gap between germline ends came to 8 bases. Germline assignment: CDR1 MNHEY and CDR2 SMNVEV (reference sequence). CDR3: CASSLSGRYTGELFF. The CDR3 region has the DNA TGTGCCAGCAGTTTATCAGGCAGGTACACCGGGGAGCTGTTTTTT.

CDR3 loop: CASSLWFGDRGNEQFF. The CDR3 DNA reads as TGCGCCAGCAGCTTGTGGTTTGGGGACAGGGGGAATGAGCAGTTCTTC. The chain recombines TRBV5-1 with TRBJ2-1; 11 nucleotides match TRBD1. V gave up 1 base and J gave up 7 bases; unmatched junction bases: 7. This CDR3 spans 16 amino acids. The germline gives CDR1 SGHRS, CDR2 YFSETQ.

V gene TRBV4-3 combines with J gene TRBJ2-1; possibly TRBD1 for D (6 bases). This CDR3 spans 17 amino acids. V was pared by 0 bases and J by 5 bases, with 17 bases between. Germline assignment: CDR1 LGHNA and CDR2 YSLEER. The CDR3: CASSQDRVGGLDNEQFF. DNA for the CDR3: TGCGCCAGCAGCCAAGATCGGGTTGGGGGCCTTGACAATGAGCAGTTCTTC.

The chain recombines TRBV11-2 with TRBJ2-7, with 9 positions matching TRBD1. The CDR3 extends over 16 amino acids. Trimming at V came to 5 bases and at J to 3 bases, leaving 11 bases not matched to a gene. Germline V gene sequence: CDR1 SGHAT, CDR2 FQNNGV. The CDR3 region is CASSPTGDRGGYEQYF. CDR3 bases: TGTGCCAGCAGCCCAACCGGAGACAGGGGGGGCTACGAGCAGTACTTC.

The chain joins TRBV7-7 to TRBJ2-2, with 8 bases lining up with TRBD2. Germline-derived CDR1 and CDR2 are SSHAT and FNYEAQ (reference sequence). This CDR3 is 13 amino acids long. CDR3 coding DNA: TGTGCTAGCGGGGCTCCGAACACCGGGGAGCTGTTTTTT. Translation: CASGAPNTGELFF.

The chain recombines TRBV2 with TRBJ2-5; TRBD1 matches at 11 bases. With 3 bases clipped from V and 5 bases from J, the junction kept 5 bases outside the gene matches. CDR1 and CDR2 from the germline V gene are SNHLY and FYNNEI. The CDR3 loop spans 15 amino acids. The CDR3 DNA reads as TGTGCCAGCAGTGAGGACAGGGGGCTGGGGGAGACCCAGTACTTC. It translates to CASSEDRGLGETQYF.

The V call is TRBV14, the J call TRBJ2-1; 14 bases line up with TRBD2. After removal of 5 bases from V and 7 bases from J, the junction contained 13 bases not matched to a gene. This CDR3 has 18 amino acids. Germline lookup yields CDR1 SGHDN and CDR2 FVKESK. The chain's CDR3 is CASSKTSGRAVGGNEQFF. The CDR3 nucleotides read TGTGCCAGCAGCAAGACTAGCGGGAGGGCTGTTGGGGGGAATGAGCAGTTCTTC.

V gene TRBV18 combines with J gene TRBJ1-2; 7 bases fit TRBD1. J was trimmed by 8 bases and V by 3 bases; bases with no gene match: 12. This CDR3 region has 15 residues. Germline-derived CDR1 and CDR2 are KGHSH and LQKENI. The CDR3 nucleotides are TGTGCCAGCTCACCCTGGTCGACAGGGTACGAAGGCTACACCTTC. Its translation is CASSPWSTGYEGYTF.

The genes are TRBV5-1 and TRBJ2-5; weak D call: TRBD2 (5 bases). V shed 3 bases and J shed 5 bases, with 11 bases lying between them. Germline V gene sequence: CDR1 SGHRS, CDR2 YFSETQ. This CDR3 contains 13 residues. The CDR3: CASSSPPGETQYF. CDR3 nucleotide sequence: TGCGCCAGCAGCTCGCCCCCGGGGGAGACCCAGTACTTC.

Details on this clone: Other DNA sequences in the same sample also yield this CDR3. The V gene is TRBV28, the J gene TRBJ2-2; 10 bases line up with TRBD2. Germline CDR1 is MDHEN and CDR2 is SYDVKM. This CDR3 is 15 amino acids long. V lost 4 bases to trimming and J lost 6 bases; unmatched junction nucleotides: 5. For the CDR3, the DNA is TGTGCCAGCAGTTCGAGGCTAGCGGGAGCCGGGGAGCTGTTTTTT. As protein: CASSSRLAGAGELFF.

This chain joins TRBV19 and TRBJ1-5, with 9 bases that match TRBD1. With V trimmed by 9 bases and J by 4 bases, 13 bases remained unmatched. This CDR3 has 16 amino acids. Germline V gene lookup returns CDR1 LNHDA and CDR2 SQIVND (reference sequence). Here the CDR3 DNA reads TGTGCCAGCAAGTCGGCCGGGACAGGGAAGAATCAGCCCCAGCATTTT. It codes for CASKSAGTGKNQPQHF.

This chain connects TRBV6-1 to TRBJ2-1, with 9 nucleotides matching TRBD2. CDR3 length: 15 amino acids. CDR1 is MNHNS and CDR2 is SASEGT in the germline V gene. Trimming at V came to 1 base and at J to 4 bases, leaving 2 bases not matched to a gene. The CDR3 bases are TGTGCCAGCAGTGAAGTAGCGGGGGATTACAATGAGCAGTTCTTC. Translation gives CASSEVAGDYNEQFF.

This clone was observed a single time. The CDR3 region is CASSPSDRVTEAFF. The CDR3 coding sequence is TGTGCCAGCAGTCCTTCGGACAGGGTAACTGAAGCTTTCTTT. V gene TRBV25-1 combines with J gene TRBJ1-1; 8 positions match TRBD1. The CDR3 has 14 residues. The germline CDR1 and CDR2 sequences are MGHDK and SYGVNS. The J segment lost 5 bases and the V segment lost 5 bases, leaving 7 bases of the junction unmatched.

The CDR3 DNA follows: TGTGCCAGCAGAGGCAGCGACCGATCCTACGAGCAGTACTTC. Residues: CASRGSDRSYEQYF. V is TRBV28 and J is TRBJ2-7; D gene unclear. V lost 6 bases and J 1 base, leaving 13 bases between the germline ends. The CDR3 runs 14 residues. CDR1 MDHEN and CDR2 SYDVKM come from the germline V gene.

The chain recombines TRBV30 with TRBJ2-2; 9 bases line up with TRBD2. CDR3 length equals 15 residues. Germline V gene data show CDR1 as GTSNPN and CDR2 as SVGIG (reference sequence). Trimming cost V 4 bases and J 6 bases; bases outside gene matches: 9. DNA of the CDR3: TGTGCCTGGAAGGCTGGGGCGGGAGGGGCCGGGGAGCTGTTTTTT. Amino acid sequence: CAWKAGAGGAGELFF.

This clone showed up just once. V usage is TRBV29-1 and J usage is TRBJ2-5; 9 nucleotides line up with TRBD1. This CDR3 region has 14 residues. The junction had 7 bases not matched to a gene; V was cut back by 7 bases and J by 1 base. Germline V CDR1 and CDR2: SQVTM, ANQGSEA. The CDR3 spells CSAFDRGSQETQYF. CDR3 coding DNA: TGCAGCGCCTTTGACAGGGGGTCCCAAGAGACCCAGTACTTC.